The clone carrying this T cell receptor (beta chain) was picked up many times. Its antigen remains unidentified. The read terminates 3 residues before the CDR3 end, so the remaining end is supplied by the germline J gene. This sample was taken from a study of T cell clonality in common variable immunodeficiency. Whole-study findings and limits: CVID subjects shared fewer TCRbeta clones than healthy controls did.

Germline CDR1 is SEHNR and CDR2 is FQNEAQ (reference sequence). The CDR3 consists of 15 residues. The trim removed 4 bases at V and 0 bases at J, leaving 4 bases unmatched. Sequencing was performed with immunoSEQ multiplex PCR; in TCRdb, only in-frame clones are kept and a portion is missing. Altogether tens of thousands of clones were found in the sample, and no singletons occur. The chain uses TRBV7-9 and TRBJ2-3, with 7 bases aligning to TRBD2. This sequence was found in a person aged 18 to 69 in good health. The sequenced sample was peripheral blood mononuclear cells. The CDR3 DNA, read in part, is TGTGCCAGCAGCTCCAGGGAGGGAAGCACAGATACG. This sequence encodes CASSSREGSTDT. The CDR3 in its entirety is CASSSREGSTDTQYF.